Shown below are 13 T cell receptor beta chains from a single sample sequenced in a study of T cell changes during pregnancy in multiple sclerosis. Method: immunoSEQ multiplex PCR; TCRdb's copy keeps in-frame clones and lacks some. The data show 100,000 or so clones, more than 85% seen once. The sample was peripheral blood, taken in the second trimester of pregnancy. The receptors come from a female donor with multiple sclerosis, enrolled in a pregnancy study.

Comment on this clone: Other DNA sequences of this sample code for an identical CDR3. The rearrangement links TRBV6-5 to TRBJ1-3; D might be TRBD1 (5 bases). Trimming shortened V by 2 bases and J by 0 bases, and 8 bases separated the two germline ends. The germline V gene encodes CDR1 MNHEY and CDR2 SVGAGI. The length of the CDR3 is 15 residues. DNA for the CDR3: TGTGCCAGCAGTTACGTCGGGGGCTCTGGAAACACCATATATTTT. This encodes CASSYVGGSGNTIYF.

The rearrangement links TRBV6-5 to TRBJ2-7; 12 positions agree with TRBD2. CDR1 MNHEY and CDR2 SVGAGI come from the germline V gene. Trimming removed 4 bases from V and 1 base from J; junction bases left unmatched: 5. The CDR3 runs 16 residues. CDR3 DNA: TGTGCCAGCAGTTTACGACTAGCGGGAGCGTCCTACGAGCAGTACTTC. The encoded protein is CASSLRLAGASYEQYF.

CDR3 residues: CASSFGGDTEAFF. CDR3 bases: TGTGCCAGCAGCTTTGGGGGGGACACTGAAGCTTTCTTT. The V gene is TRBV5-5, the J gene TRBJ1-1; maybe TRBD1 (5 bases). Germline V CDR1 and CDR2: SGHKS, YYEKEE (reference sequence). Trimming stripped 2 bases from V and 3 bases from J, with 8 bases between. CDR3 length: 13 amino acids. The whole variable domain, remainder taken from reference TRBV5-5 and TRBJ1-1, is DAGVTQSPTHLIKTRGQQVTLRCSPISGHKSVSWYQQVLGQGPQFIFQYYEKEERGRGNFPDRFSARQFPNYSSELNVNALLLGDSALYLCASSFGGDTEAFFGQGTRLTVV.

This chain connects TRBV5-1 to TRBJ2-2; a weak D match, TRBD2 (5 bases). The germline gives CDR1 SGHRS, CDR2 YFSETQ. Trimming took 0 bases from V and 2 from J, leaving 11 bases between them. CDR3 size: 16 residues. CDR3: CASSLEAGLNTGELFF. CDR3 nucleotide sequence: TGCGCCAGCAGCTTGGAGGCGGGCTTAAACACCGGGGAGCTGTTTTTT. The entire variable domain, with the rest obtained from reference TRBV5-1 and TRBJ2-2, is as follows: KAGVTQTPRYLIKTRGQQVTLSCSPISGHRSVSWYQQTPGQGLQFLFEYFSETQRNKGNFPGRFSGRQFSNSRSEMNVSTLELGDSALYLCASSLEAGLNTGELFFGEGSRLTVL.

This clone was found a few times. The rearrangement links TRBV19 to TRBJ1-1, with TRBD1 as a possible D gene (6 bases). Germline assignment: CDR1 LNHDA and CDR2 SQIVND (reference sequence). Trimming left V 9 bases short and J 0 bases short, with 23 bases between. This CDR3 region has 17 residues. Here the CDR3 reads CASLNRVLTRMNTEAFF. The CDR3 DNA is TGTGCCAGCTTAAACAGGGTACTTACTCGAATGAACACTGAAGCTTTCTTT.

This chain connects TRBV5-1 to TRBJ2-6, with D possibly matching TRBD2 (7 bases). The CDR3 contains 17 residues. Germline CDR1 reads SGHRS; CDR2 reads YFSETQ. V lost 4 bases and J lost 2, with 16 bases in between. CDR3 coding DNA: TGCGCCAGCAGCACGAAGGGGGGAGGGGCTGGGGCCAACGTCCTGACTTTC. Translated, it gives CASSTKGGGAGANVLTF.

The V gene is TRBV4-3, the J gene TRBJ2-3; no reliable D call. From germline, CDR1 is LGHNA and CDR2 YSLEER. CDR3 length equals 13 residues. V lost 0 bases to trimming and J lost 6 bases, with 7 bases between them. CDR3 sequence reads: CASSQEGRDTQYF. CDR3 sequence (DNA): TGCGCCAGCAGCCAAGAGGGCAGGGATACGCAGTATTTT.

The rearrangement uses TRBV6-1 and TRBJ2-7; 10 bases map to TRBD2. V trimming: 8 bases; J trimming: 3 bases; junction bases outside the gene matches: 4. There are 13 residues in the CDR3. The germline gives CDR1 MNHNS, CDR2 SASEGT. DNA of the CDR3: TGTGCCAGCGGTCTAGCGGGGGACTACGAGCAGTACTTC. This gives the protein CASGLAGDYEQYF.

V is TRBV28 and J is TRBJ2-5; the match to TRBD1 covers 7 bases. CDR3 size: 14 residues. Germline V gene lookup returns CDR1 MDHEN and CDR2 SYDVKM. Trimming removed 3 bases from V and 5 bases from J; junction bases left unmatched: 6. Here the CDR3 DNA reads TGTGCCAGCAGTTTTAGCGACAGGGATGAGACCCAGTACTTC. It specifies CASSFSDRDETQYF. The full variable domain, its missing parts supplied by reference TRBV28 and TRBJ2-5, is DVKVTQSSRYLVKRTGEKVFLECVQDMDHENMFWYRQDPGLGLRLIYFSYDVKMKEKGDIPEGYSVSREKKERFSLILESASTNQTSMYLCASSFSDRDETQYFGPGTRLLVL.

This clone was detected only once. The chain couples TRBV11-2 to TRBJ1-3; D not resolved. The CDR3 totals 13 residues. Trimming cost V 1 base and J 4 bases, with 5 bases left between them. Germline values: CDR1 SGHAT, CDR2 FQNNGV. The CDR3 nucleotides are TGTGCCAGCAGCTTAGGTATCGGAAACACCATATATTTT. This codes for CASSLGIGNTIYF.

This chain links TRBV30 with TRBJ2-7, with D possibly TRBD1 on 6 matching bases. V shed 0 bases and J shed 6 bases, with 6 bases lying between them. The CDR3 consists of 11 residues. Germline V lookup: CDR1 GTSNPN, CDR2 SVGIG (reference sequence). Here the CDR3 reads CAWSVGGEQYF. CDR3 DNA: TGTGCCTGGAGTGTAGGGGGCGAGCAGTACTTC.

This sequence joins TRBV11-2 and TRBJ2-7; TRBD1 matches 9 bases. The length of the CDR3 is 14 residues. Germline V gene sequence: CDR1 SGHAT, CDR2 FQNNGV. V shed 5 bases, J shed 5 bases, and the junction held 7 bases outside the gene matches. The CDR3, as DNA: TGTGCCAGCAGCGCGGGACAGGGTTACCACGAGCAGTACTTC. Residues: CASSAGQGYHEQYF.

The chain has TRBV2 and TRBJ2-7; TRBD2 matches 14 bases. The CDR3 totals 16 residues. CDR1 and CDR2 (germline): SNHLY, FYNNEI. V shed 7 bases, J shed 6 bases, and the junction held 11 bases outside the gene matches. The CDR3 loop reads CASIFAGTSGRGEQYF. The CDR3 DNA is TGTGCCAGCATATTCGCCGGGACTAGCGGGAGAGGCGAGCAGTACTTC.